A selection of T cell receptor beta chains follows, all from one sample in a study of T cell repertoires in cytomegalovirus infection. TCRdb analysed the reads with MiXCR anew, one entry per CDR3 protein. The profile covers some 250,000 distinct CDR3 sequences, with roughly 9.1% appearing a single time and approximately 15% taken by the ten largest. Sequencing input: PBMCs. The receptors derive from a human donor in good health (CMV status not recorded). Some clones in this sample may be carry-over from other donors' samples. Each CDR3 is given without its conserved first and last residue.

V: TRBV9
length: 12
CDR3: ASSVVGVDSPLH

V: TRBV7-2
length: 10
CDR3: ASSLRDYGYT

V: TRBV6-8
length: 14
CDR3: ASSYSWGRDTYEQY

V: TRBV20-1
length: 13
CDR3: SALGTSGRTYEQY

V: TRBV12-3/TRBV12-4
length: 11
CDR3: ASALEGVRGYT

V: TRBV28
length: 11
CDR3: ASSLSEKNEAF

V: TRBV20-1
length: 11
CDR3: SAPRDSYTEAF

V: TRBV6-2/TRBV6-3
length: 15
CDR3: ASSLTSYRTSRTEAF

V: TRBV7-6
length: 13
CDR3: ASSLGGRAQNEQF

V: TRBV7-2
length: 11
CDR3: ASSIGDRAPAL

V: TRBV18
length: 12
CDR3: ASSPETTNTEAF

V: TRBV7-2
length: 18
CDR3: ASSSRDRDNPSATNEKLF